Shown below are 11 T cell receptor beta chains from a single sample sequenced in a study of cytomegalovirus exposure and HLA in healthy donors. A multiplex PCR was run with 60 Vbeta primers and 13 Jbeta primers. The data were produced by immunoSEQ multiplex PCR, yet TCRdb's version contains in-frame clones alone and is incomplete. The sample lists about 190,000 clones; more than 75% were seen once. The sequenced sample was PBMCs. Receptors originate from a man aged 35-49 years in good health and CMV-seropositive.

J is TRBJ1-2 and V is TRBV12-5; D may be TRBD1 (5 bases). Germline loops: CDR1 LGHNT, CDR2 FRNRAP. The CDR3 consists of 13 residues. Trimming removed 7 bases from V and 2 bases from J, with 11 bases in between. The CDR3 protein is CASVQVLNYGYTF. The CDR3 region has the DNA TGTGCTAGTGTACAGGTACTCAACTATGGCTACACCTTC.

In its sample, this clone was seen once. The V gene is TRBV19, the J gene TRBJ1-6; 8 nucleotides line up with TRBD1. Trimming took 6 bases from V and 1 from J; bases not matched to a gene: 2. The CDR3 runs to 15 residues. Germline lookup yields CDR1 LNHDA and CDR2 SQIVND (reference sequence). The CDR3, as DNA: TGTGCCAGTAGGGGACAGGAGTCCTATAATTCACCCCTCCACTTT. Protein sequence: CASRGQESYNSPLHF.

The chain is built from TRBV4-1 and TRBJ1-1, with 8 bases that match TRBD1. V gave up 5 bases and J gave up 1 base; unmatched junction bases: 3. The CDR3 runs to 14 residues. Per the germline V gene, CDR1 is MGHRA and CDR2 is YSYEKL. CDR3 amino acids: CASSVGQGNTEAFF. CDR3 coding DNA: TGCGCCAGCAGCGTAGGACAGGGGAACACTGAAGCTTTCTTT.

The table lists this clone with a count of one. V gene TRBV6-5 combines with J gene TRBJ2-3, with D possibly being TRBD2 (5 bases). The germline gives CDR1 MNHEY, CDR2 SVGAGI. Trimming took off 4 bases at V and 0 bases at J, with 8 bases between the two ends. The CDR3 totals 14 residues. CDR3 protein: CASSSAASTDTQYF. The CDR3 DNA reads as TGTGCCAGCAGTTCAGCGGCAAGCACAGATACGCAGTATTTT.

Only a few counts were recorded for this clone. The chain employs TRBV7-6 and TRBJ2-2; D is uncertain. In germline, CDR1 is SGHVS, CDR2 FNYEAQ. The CDR3 loop spans 15 amino acids. Trimming removed 1 base at V and 2 bases at J, with 8 bases between. The DNA of the CDR3 is TGTGCCAGCAGCTTAGGAGCACCTAACACCGGGGAGCTGTTTTTT. This encodes CASSLGAPNTGELFF.

This rearrangement joins TRBV5-4 to TRBJ1-3, with 9 bases matching TRBD1. The CDR3 covers 17 residues. V was pared by 0 bases and J by 3 bases, with 7 bases of the junction left unmatched. Per germline, CDR1 SGHNT and CDR2 YYREEE (reference sequence). CDR3 DNA: TGTGCCAGCAGCTTGGGCGGGACAGGGCTTATTGGAAACACCATATATTTT. This translates into CASSLGGTGLIGNTIYF.

This sequence joins TRBV19 and TRBJ1-2; TRBD1 aligns across 7 bases. Germline V lookup: CDR1 LNHDA, CDR2 SQIVND (reference sequence). The CDR3 has 14 amino acids. V trimming: 6 bases; J trimming: 8 bases; junction bases outside the gene matches: 12. The DNA of the CDR3 is TGTGCCAGTAGCCCAACGGAAGGGGGCGGGGGCTACACCTTC. It is translated as CASSPTEGGGGYTF.

The rearrangement uses TRBV4-2 and TRBJ2-7; unclear D gene. V was cut by 1 base and J by 2 bases, with 9 bases left in between. There are 14 residues in the CDR3. The germline V gene encodes CDR1 LGHNA and CDR2 YNFKEQ. The CDR3 DNA is TGTGCCAGCAGCCAAGCGAGCACAGCCTACGAGCAGTACTTC. Its protein product is CASSQASTAYEQYF.

The CDR3: CASSEHLSSYNEQFF. CDR3 DNA sequence: TGTGCCAGCAGTGAGCACCTCAGCTCCTACAATGAGCAGTTCTTC. J is TRBJ2-1 and V is TRBV6-1, with D unclear. The germline gives CDR1 MNHNS, CDR2 SASEGT. V was clipped by 3 bases and J by 0 bases, with 9 bases between them. The CDR3 has 15 residues.

CDR3: CASRTGEGGYTF. In DNA, the CDR3 is TGTGCCAGTCGGACAGGGGAAGGGGGCTACACCTTC. The chain links TRBV2 to TRBJ1-2; the match to TRBD1 covers 9 bases. The CDR3 runs to 12 residues. Germline V lookup: CDR1 SNHLY, CDR2 FYNNEI. V trimming: 9 bases; J trimming: 8 bases; junction bases outside the gene matches: 7. The entire variable domain, with the rest obtained from reference TRBV2 and TRBJ1-2, is as follows: EPEVTQTPSHQVTQMGQEVILRCVPISNHLYFYWYRQILGQKVEFLVSFYNNEISEKSEIFDDQFSVERPDGSNFTLKIRSTKLEDSAMYFCASRTGEGGYTFGSGTRLTVV.

This chain links TRBV10-3 with TRBJ2-7, with D perhaps TRBD1 (6 bases). This CDR3 has 19 residues. Trimming left V 0 bases short and J 0 bases short, with 21 bases between. Germline V gives CDR1 ENHRY, CDR2 SYGVKD. The CDR3: CAISESRAGATRSSYEQYF. In DNA form, the CDR3 reads TGTGCCATCAGTGAGTCTAGGGCAGGGGCAACCAGGAGCTCCTACGAGCAGTACTTC.